This T cell receptor beta chain was recorded in a study of T cell changes during pregnancy in multiple sclerosis. Method: immunoSEQ multiplex PCR; TCRdb's copy keeps in-frame clones and lacks some. The table has about 81,000 clones, around 93% seen once; the top ten hold 1.1% to 1.5%. This TCR derives from a female donor in good health, enrolled as a control in a pregnancy study. The sequences come from peripheral blood, collected in the third trimester of pregnancy.

The CDR3, as DNA: TGTGCCAGCAGTTTAAGGTTTGGAGTCCGTAATGAAAAACTGTTTTTT. Its translation is CASSLRFGVRNEKLFF. The V gene is TRBV28, the J gene TRBJ1-4; no clear D gene. Between the trimmed V and J ends, which lost 2 bases and 4 bases, there was a span of 14 bases. CDR1 and CDR2 (germline): MDHEN, SYDVKM. The CDR3 contains 16 residues.